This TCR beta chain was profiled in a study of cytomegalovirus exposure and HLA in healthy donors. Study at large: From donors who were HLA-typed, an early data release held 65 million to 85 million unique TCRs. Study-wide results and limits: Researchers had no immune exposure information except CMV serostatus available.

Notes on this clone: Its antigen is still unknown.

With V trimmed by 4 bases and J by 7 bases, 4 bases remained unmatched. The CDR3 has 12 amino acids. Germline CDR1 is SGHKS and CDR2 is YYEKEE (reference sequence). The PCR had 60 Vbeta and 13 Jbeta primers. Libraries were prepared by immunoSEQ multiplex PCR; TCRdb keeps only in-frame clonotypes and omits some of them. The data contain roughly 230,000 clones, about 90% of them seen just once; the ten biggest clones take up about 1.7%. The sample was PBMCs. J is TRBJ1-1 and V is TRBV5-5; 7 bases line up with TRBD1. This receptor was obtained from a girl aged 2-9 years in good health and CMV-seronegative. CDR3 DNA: TGTGCCAGCAGCCCCGGACAGGTTGAAGCTTTCTTT. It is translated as CASSPGQVEAFF.